Below are 11 T cell receptor beta chains sequenced from a single sample in a study of blood T cell repertoires in COVID-19 (dated by TCRdb to 2020 to 2022). Libraries came from the immunoSEQ multiplex PCR assay. TCRdb stores this immuneACCESS table with in-frame sequences only. Part of the clones is absent; in the studies checked, under half of the shortfall reflects unresolved V genes, and no reason is known for the rest. The sample table shows fewer than 250,000 clones, and 70% to 90% are seen once. The ten largest clonotypes hold approximately 0.9% of the sample. The sequenced sample was peripheral blood. These receptors were obtained from a man aged 55 to 69 with COVID-19, enrolled during active disease.

The chain combines TRBV28 with TRBJ2-2; 7 bases line up with TRBD2. The CDR3 contains 15 residues. In germline, CDR1 is MDHEN, CDR2 SYDVKM. The V gene end was trimmed by 6 bases and the J gene end by 3 bases; junction bases not matched to a gene: 7. The CDR3 reads CASRRGGADTGELFF. The CDR3 DNA reads as TGTGCCAGCAGGCGCGGGGGTGCGGACACCGGGGAGCTGTTTTTT. The full variable domain, rest sourced from reference TRBV28 and TRBJ2-2, is DVKVTQSSRYLVKRTGEKVFLECVQDMDHENMFWYRQDPGLGLRLIYFSYDVKMKEKGDIPEGYSVSREKKERFSLILESASTNQTSMYLCASRRGGADTGELFFGEGSRLTVL.

The CDR3 DNA follows: TGTGCCAGCAGTGAAGGGGGCAGGGGTGTTAACTATGGCTACACCTTC. Amino acids: CASSEGGRGVNYGYTF. The gene calls are TRBV6-1 and TRBJ1-2, with TRBD1 as a possible D gene (6 bases). CDR3 length: 16 residues. Looked up from germline, CDR1 is MNHNS and CDR2 is SASEGT. Trimming stripped 1 base from V and 1 base from J, with 13 bases between.

J is TRBJ1-5 and V is TRBV27, with D unresolved. This CDR3 is built from 12 residues. CDR1 is MNHEY, CDR2 SMNVEV, per germline (reference sequence). With 4 bases removed from V and 4 bases from J, the gap between germline ends came to 5 bases. The CDR3: CASSSVNQPQHF. As DNA, the CDR3 is TGTGCCAGCAGTTCCGTAAATCAGCCCCAGCATTTT.

This clone has only a few counts. Germline and junction disagree at one end, which may indicate a read error. The rearrangement uses TRBV4-3 and TRBJ1-2; D may be TRBD1 (5 bases). CDR1 is LGHNA, CDR2 YSLEER, per germline. This CDR3 region has 12 residues. The CDR3 nucleotides are TGCGCCAGCAGCCAAGACTTCGGCAGGGAGGACTTC. Its protein product is CASSQDFGREDF.

This clone was counted only a few times. The identical CDR3 is also encoded by other nucleotide sequences in the sample. This chain uses TRBV7-2 with TRBJ1-3; no firm D call. The CDR3 is 16 amino acids. The germline V and J ends were trimmed by 1 base and 0 bases, with 10 bases remaining between them. Germline V gene lookup returns CDR1 SGHTA and CDR2 FQGNSA. This chain's CDR3 is CASSLGQPSSGNTIYF. The DNA of the CDR3 is TGTGCCAGCAGCTTAGGTCAACCGAGCTCTGGAAACACCATATATTTT.

The V and J genes are TRBV6-2 or TRBV6-3 and TRBJ1-5, with a tentative D call TRBD1 (5 bases). The length of the CDR3 is 15 residues. V gave up 0 bases and J gave up 7 bases, with 13 bases separating them. Per the germline V gene, CDR1 is MNHEY and CDR2 is SVGEGT. CDR3 DNA: TGTGCCAGCAGTTACTCCGGCAGGGTGGGACAGCCCCAGCATTTT. Translated: CASSYSGRVGQPQHF.

The gene calls are TRBV6-1 and TRBJ1-2; possibly TRBD1 for D (5 bases). There are 14 residues in the CDR3. Germline CDR1 MNHNS, CDR2 SASEGT. The V gene lost 2 bases and the J gene lost 5 bases, with 12 bases spanning the gap. The DNA of the CDR3 is TGTGCCAGCAGTGAAAAGGGGCGGCAATATGGCTACACCTTC. Translation gives CASSEKGRQYGYTF.

The chain joins TRBV7-9 to TRBJ1-3; unclear D gene. The V end lost 5 bases, the J end lost 0 bases, and 8 bases lay between the germline ends. This CDR3 has 14 amino acids. Germline CDR1 SEHNR, CDR2 FQNEAQ (reference sequence). The CDR3 loop is CASSQVHSGNTIYF. The DNA of the CDR3 is TGTGCCAGCAGCCAGGTACACTCTGGAAACACCATATATTTT.

The chain links TRBV15 to TRBJ1-1; the D gene is possibly TRBD1 (5 bases). Germline V CDR1 and CDR2: LNHNV, YYDKDF (reference sequence). Trimming left V 0 bases short and J 10 bases short, with 18 bases between. This CDR3 spans 15 amino acids. The CDR3 nucleotides read TGTGCCACCAGCAGAGATTTAGGGGCCCGCGAATCAGCTTTCTTT. It encodes CATSRDLGARESAFF.

This chain links TRBV19 with TRBJ2-2; TRBD2 agrees at 9 bases. Per the germline V gene, CDR1 is LNHDA and CDR2 is SQIVND (reference sequence). V dropped 1 base and J dropped 7; count of bases not matched to a gene: 10. The CDR3 contains 17 residues. The CDR3 reads CASSIGEGGRAIGELFF. For the CDR3, the DNA is TGTGCCAGTAGTATAGGAGAAGGCGGGAGGGCCATCGGGGAGCTGTTTTTT. Variable domain in full (rest from reference TRBV19 and TRBJ2-2): DGGITQSPKYLFRKEGQNVTLSCEQNLNHDAMYWYRQDPGQGLRLIYYSQIVNDFQKGDIAEGYSVSREKKESFPLTVTSAQKNPTAFYLCASSIGEGGRAIGELFFGEGSRLTVL.

V gene TRBV28 combines with J gene TRBJ1-6; D is ambiguous. This CDR3 is built from 16 residues. Germline assignment: CDR1 MDHEN and CDR2 SYDVKM. Trimming removed 9 bases at V and 4 bases at J, with 19 bases between. CDR3 residues: CASFRRAAFYNSPLHF. The CDR3 DNA follows: TGTGCCAGTTTCCGGCGGGCAGCCTTTTATAATTCACCCCTCCACTTT. Supplemented by reference TRBV28 and TRBJ1-6, the full variable domain reads DVKVTQSSRYLVKRTGEKVFLECVQDMDHENMFWYRQDPGLGLRLIYFSYDVKMKEKGDIPEGYSVSREKKERFSLILESASTNQTSMYLCASFRRAAFYNSPLHFGNGTRLTVT.